One and the same sample provided the 20 T cell receptor beta chains below, sequenced in a study of T cell clonality in common variable immunodeficiency. These receptors are not linked to any known antigen. Study-wide results and limits: Fewer deletions and N-nucleotide insertions were reportedly seen in common variable immunodeficiency TCR beta sequences.

Clones were read by immunoSEQ multiplex PCR, and TCRdb kept only the in-frame ones, dropping some. This sample carries approximately 28,000 clones, none of them present only once. The specimen sequenced was peripheral blood mononuclear cells. These receptors all come from a human donor with common variable immunodeficiency.

This clone occurred many times. The junction does not match germline at one end; this may be a read error. The CDR3 end falls 3 residues outside the read, so it is completed with the germline J gene. The chain links TRBV6-1 to TRBJ2-1; D is unresolved. The germline V gene has CDR1 MNHNS and CDR2 SASEGT. This CDR3 is 13 amino acids long. The covered CDR3 bases are TGTGCCAGCAGTGACCGAATCTACTATGAG. Residues: CASSDRIYYE. The whole CDR3 protein is CASSDRIYYEQFF.

This clone was seen only a few times. The read falls 3 residues short of the CDR3 end, and the missing part is taken from the germline J gene. The V gene is TRBV7-2, the J gene TRBJ2-3; TRBD2 is a possible D gene (6 bases). This CDR3 comprises 15 residues. Trimming removed 2 bases from V and 1 base from J, with 10 bases in between. Germline V lookup: CDR1 SGHTA, CDR2 FQGNSA. The covered CDR3 bases are TGTGCCAGCAGCTTATCGCGGGGCCGCACAGATACG. Translating it yields CASSLSRGRTDT. The whole CDR3 region reads CASSLSRGRTDTQYF.

As for this clone: From the germline J gene comes the end of the CDR3, since the read stops 3 residues before it. The gene calls are TRBV19 and TRBJ1-4; 10 bases are a match to TRBD1. Germline V CDR1 and CDR2: LNHDA, SQIVND (reference sequence). The CDR3 runs 18 residues. The J segment lost 5 bases and the V segment lost 6 bases, leaving 15 bases of the junction unmatched. CDR3 protein: CASSRDRGRTDYNEKLFF. Incomplete CDR3 DNA: TGTGCCAGTAGCCGGGACAGGGGCCGAACTGACTACAATGAAAAA.

This clone appeared many times. From the germline J gene comes the end of the CDR3, since the read stops 3 residues before it. This chain joins TRBV5-1 and TRBJ1-1, with D possibly matching TRBD1 (5 bases). From germline, CDR1 is SGHRS and CDR2 YFSETQ. The CDR3 contains 11 residues. The sequenced part of the CDR3 DNA is TGCGCCAGCAGGGCATCAGGGGAA. Amino acid sequence: CASRASGE. The CDR3 in full is CASRASGEAFF.

This clone has a count of ten or more. Sequencing ends 3 residues short of the CDR3 end; the germline J gene provides the rest. This sequence joins TRBV5-1 and TRBJ2-2, with TRBD1 matching 7 bases. V lost 4 bases and J lost 4; bases outside the gene matches: 4. The CDR3 has 14 residues. Per germline, CDR1 SGHRS and CDR2 YFSETQ. This CDR3 reads CASSTGQSTGELFF. Partial CDR3 DNA: TGCGCCAGCAGCACGGGACAGAGCACCGGGGAG.

On this clone itself: From the germline J gene comes the end of the CDR3, since the read stops 3 residues before it. The chain links TRBV19 to TRBJ1-2, with a possible D match to TRBD1 (5 bases). This CDR3 spans 13 amino acids. Germline CDR1 reads LNHDA; CDR2 reads SQIVND (reference sequence). V was clipped by 5 bases and J by 3 bases, with 10 bases between them. The CDR3 bases that were read are TGTGCCAGTAGTCTTCAGGGCTACTATGGC. The encoded protein is CASSLQGYYG. The entire CDR3 reads CASSLQGYYGYTF.

This clone was picked up many times. The read terminates 3 residues before the CDR3 end, so the remaining end is supplied by the germline J gene. The V and J genes are TRBV5-1 and TRBJ2-6, with 15 bases identical to TRBD2. Germline loops: CDR1 SGHRS, CDR2 YFSETQ. The junction had 8 bases not matched to a gene; V was cut back by 0 bases and J by 4 bases. The CDR3 loop spans 20 amino acids. CDR3 amino acids: CASSLVGGLAGGGGANVLTF. The CDR3 DNA, read in part, is TGCGCCAGCAGCTTGGTAGGGGGACTAGCGGGAGGAGGCGGGGCCAACGTC.

In this sample, this clone turned up many times. The read comes to an end 3 residues before the CDR3 does, leaving the germline J gene to fill in the end. The rearrangement uses TRBV13 and TRBJ2-4, with TRBD2 matching over 9 bases. The germline V gene has CDR1 PRHDT and CDR2 FYEKMQ (reference sequence). The CDR3 extends over 16 amino acids. The V and J ends lost 8 bases and 1 base, in that order; junction bases with no gene match: 9. CDR3 amino acids: CASASRGRGAKNIQYF. The CDR3 DNA, read in part, is TGTGCCAGCGCTTCTCGCGGGAGGGGGGCCAAAAACATT.

There are a few counts of this clone. The CDR3 extends 3 residues past the end of the read, so its final part is completed from the germline J gene. The V gene is TRBV7-9, the J gene TRBJ2-1; TRBD1 agrees at 11 bases. The junction had 4 bases not matched to a gene; V was cut back by 4 bases and J by 8 bases. Germline assignment: CDR1 SEHNR and CDR2 FQNEAQ (reference sequence). This CDR3 has 14 amino acids. This CDR3 is CASSSGTGGDEQFF. The sequenced CDR3 bases are TGTGCCAGCAGCTCCGGGACAGGGGGAGATGAG.

This clone was seen only a few times. The CDR3 bases that were read are TGCGCCAGCAGCGTGACTAGTTTCAATGAG. It codes for CASSVTSFNE. The whole CDR3 protein reads CASSVTSFNEQFF. V gene TRBV5-1 combines with J gene TRBJ2-1, with a weak D call TRBD2 (6 bases). The read gets to within 3 residues of the CDR3 end, and the germline J gene fills in the rest. The CDR3 runs to 13 residues. Germline CDR1 reads SGHRS; CDR2 reads YFSETQ. V lost 4 bases, J lost 6 bases, and 11 bases lay in between.

The table lists this clone with many counts. The observed sequence ends 3 residues before the CDR3 terminus, with the missing tail filled in from the germline J gene. This chain connects TRBV5-1 to TRBJ2-5; 9 bases map to TRBD1. Germline V lookup: CDR1 SGHRS, CDR2 YFSETQ. Germline trimming cut 0 bases from V and 2 bases from J; bases unmatched to any gene: 5. The CDR3 totals 16 residues. CDR3 DNA (partial): TGCGCCAGCAGCTTGGGGGACAGGGAGGGACAAGAGACC. Protein: CASSLGDREGQET. The entire CDR3 protein is CASSLGDREGQETQYF.

This clone occurred many times. The CDR3 end is not reached by the read, which stops 3 residues before it; the germline J gene fills it in. The rearrangement joins TRBV19 to TRBJ2-7, with 8 bases identical to TRBD2. Germline CDR1 is LNHDA and CDR2 is SQIVND (reference sequence). The ends lost 6 bases at V and 2 bases at J; junction bases unmatched: 3. CDR3 length: 13 residues. CDR3 DNA, as far as it was read: TGTGCCAGTAGCCCGGGGGGGCCCTACGAG. Amino acid sequence: CASSPGGPYE. The whole CDR3 protein reads CASSPGGPYEQYF.

In the case of this clone: The read finishes 3 residues shy of the CDR3 end, and the germline J gene is used to complete it. The chain couples TRBV7-2 to TRBJ2-2; D gene uncertain. CDR3 length: 14 residues. Germline loops: CDR1 SGHTA, CDR2 FQGNSA. With 1 base removed from V and 4 bases from J, the gap between germline ends came to 7 bases. The sequenced CDR3 bases are TGTGCCAGCAGCTTAGATACACCCACCGGGGAG. Its translation: CASSLDTPTGE. The full CDR3 is CASSLDTPTGELFF.

A word on this clone: Read sequence stops 3 residues before the CDR3 end, and the germline J gene provides the missing end. The chain links TRBV7-2 to TRBJ2-1; TRBD2 is a possible D gene (6 bases). Germline lookup yields CDR1 SGHTA and CDR2 FQGNSA. The V end lost 0 bases, the J end lost 6 bases, and 15 bases lay between the germline ends. The CDR3 has 16 amino acids. CDR3 DNA, as far as it was read: TGTGCCAGCAGCTTAGCCCCCCGACTAGGGAGCAATGAG. This encodes CASSLAPRLGSNE. The CDR3 reads in full as CASSLAPRLGSNEQFF. The variable domain in full, with the rest retrieved from reference TRBV7-2 and TRBJ2-1, is GAGVSQSPSNKVTEKGKDVELRCDPISGHTALYWYRQSLGQGLEFLIYFQGNSAPDKSGLPSDRFSAERTGGSVSTLTIQRTQQEDSAVYLCASSLAPRLGSNEQFFGPGTRLTVL.

Ten or more counts support this clone. The CDR3 extends 3 residues past the end of the read, so its final part is completed from the germline J gene. The chain joins TRBV20-1 to TRBJ1-2; a possible D gene is TRBD1 (5 bases). From germline, CDR1 is DFQATT and CDR2 SNEGSKA (reference sequence). This CDR3 contains 13 residues. CDR3 loop: CSAVQDTSRGYTF. CDR3 DNA, as far as it was read: TGCAGTGCGGTACAGGATACGTCGCGGGGC.

This clone has a count of ten or more. The CDR3 end is not reached by the read, which stops 3 residues before it; the germline J gene fills it in. J is TRBJ1-1 and V is TRBV19; a possible D gene is TRBD1 (6 bases). The germline V gene encodes CDR1 LNHDA and CDR2 SQIVND (reference sequence). The germline V and J ends were trimmed by 1 base and 4 bases, with 16 bases remaining between them. This CDR3 comprises 16 residues. CDR3 in amino acids: CASSIGSAGVFTEAFF. CDR3 DNA, as far as it was read: TGTGCCAGTAGTATAGGGTCGGCAGGGGTATTCACTGAA.

This clone was counted many times. The read finishes 3 residues shy of the CDR3 end, and the germline J gene is used to complete it. The chain carries TRBV5-1 and TRBJ2-2; D not resolved. Germline assignment: CDR1 SGHRS and CDR2 YFSETQ. V lost 0 bases, J lost 5 bases, and 8 bases lay in between. CDR3 size: 14 residues. CDR3 residues: CASSLDLLTGELFF. The CDR3 bases that were read are TGCGCCAGCAGCTTGGATCTTCTTACCGGGGAG.

This clone was found many times. The read stops 3 residues short of the end of the CDR3; the missing end is completed from the germline J gene. The chain uses TRBV6-1 and TRBJ1-5; the match to TRBD1 covers 9 bases. The germline V gene encodes CDR1 MNHNS and CDR2 SASEGT. The CDR3 length is 14 residues. V lost 4 bases, J lost 4 bases, and 2 bases stayed unmatched. The CDR3 spells CASSGGTGNQPQHF. Partial CDR3 DNA: TGTGCCAGCAGTGGCGGGACAGGGAATCAGCCC.

This clone was counted at least ten times. The CDR3 is CASSRYQDSDQPQHF. The CDR3 bases that were read are TGTGCCAGCAGCCGGTACCAGGACAGCGATCAGCCC. The genes are TRBV27 and TRBJ1-5; D is perhaps TRBD1 (6 bases). The read terminates 3 residues before the CDR3 end, so the remaining end is supplied by the germline J gene. CDR1 and CDR2 from the germline V gene are MNHEY and SMNVEV (reference sequence). Deletions cut 6 bases from V and 5 bases from J, with 17 bases between. CDR3 length equals 15 residues.

This clone was seen many times. The CDR3 end lies 3 residues beyond the end of the read and is filled in from the germline J gene. The J gene is TRBJ2-1, the V gene TRBV2; the D is unclear. V dropped 2 bases and J dropped 8 bases, with 13 bases sitting between them. Germline V lookup: CDR1 SNHLY, CDR2 FYNNEI. The CDR3 consists of 14 residues. The CDR3 reads CASSERKGFDEQFF. The part of the CDR3 DNA that was read is TGTGCCAGCAGTGAACGTAAAGGTTTCGATGAG.